This TCR beta chain originates from a study of graft-versus-host responses after intestinal transplantation (dated by TCRdb to the early 2020s). With respect to the entire study: Recipients received multivisceral, liver-intestinal, or isolated intestinal transplants. Anti-thymocyte globulin induction was given to all recipients, followed by maintenance tacrolimus and steroids for approximately three years. Graft-versus-host and host-versus-graft alloreactive T cell clones were tracked in the graft, circulation and bone marrow after intestinal transplantation using bulk TCR-beta CDR3 sequencing. Alloreactive clones were identified by sequencing pre-transplant mixed lymphocyte reaction products and comparing these products with unstimulated pre-transplant donor and recipient T cells. The cohort enrolled 20 to 25 intestinal transplant recipients, one of whom was a retransplant, and a few patients without pretransplant specimens were excluded. A peak of at least 4% donor T cells among recipient peripheral blood mononuclear cells was the definition used for donor T cell macrochimerism. Samples from three later patients were sequenced in-house on an Illumina MiSeq with MiXCR processing rather than by the commercial service. The study at large found these results: GvH clones were found in recipient bone marrow, and some of the GvH clones appeared earlier in ileal mucosa or blood, which is consistent with an intestinal mucosal origin. Early after transplant, declines in HvG clones were associated with peak levels of circulating GvH clones. Patients with donor T cell macrochimerism had high GvH to HvG T cell clonal ratios in their allografts. The relatively low number and heterogeneity of intestinal transplant patients limited the conclusions.

According to the germline V gene (reference sequence), CDR1 reads GTSNPN and CDR2 reads SVGIG. The CDR3 spans 17 residues, from the cysteine through the phenylalanine. Only CDR3 DNA remains: 51 bases, in frame from the first base. As concerns this clone: What antigen it recognizes has not been identified. One end of the junction fails to match germline, which may point to a read error.

The time point label here, explained by the study, means: cells obtained before transplantation from donor or recipient. CD3+CD4+ and CD3+CD8+ populations were FACS-sorted from unstimulated pre-transplant donor and recipient cells taken from spleen or lymph nodes. Preparation of the library involved the immunoSEQ multiplex PCR assay. In most patients, genomic DNA was isolated using the Qiagen DNeasy Blood and Tissue Kit and sent frozen to Adaptive Biotechnologies for TCR sequencing. Adaptive Biotechnologies carried out high-throughput TCR-beta CDR3 sequencing of genomic DNA for most patients. The original pipeline was this. TCR sequencing data for 15 to 20 patients were retrieved from Adaptive's ImmunoSEQ software; three other patients were processed with MiXCR and VDJtools. To correct CD4 versus CD8 sorting errors, sequences present in both subsets at a frequency ratio below 5:1 were removed. Because the origin of CDR3 nucleotide sequences shared between donor and recipient could not be assigned, those sequences were removed. At least 2-fold expansion over unstimulated cells and a minimum CFSE-low frequency of 0.002% (template counts) or 0.001% (read counts) were required for clones to be classified as alloreactive. A clone was considered mappable if detected in the sequenced pre-transplant spleen, lymph node, or MLR CFSE-low populations of the donor or recipient. The cumulative frequency of alloreactive clones was calculated as a percentage of all sequences, weighted by copy number. Imported from immuneACCESS, the table was reduced by TCRdb to in-frame sequences with V and J called. These copies leave out some clones; in studies compared against another copy, an unresolved V gene accounts for under half, and the cause of the remainder is not known. V and J calls and clone size are given by that table; D and trimming were obtained from the DNA. Here the sample has 75,000 to 100,000 clones; 75% to 95% occur a single time. Together, the top ten hold more than 0.15% of the sample.

The sample was unstimulated CD4+ T cells sorted from spleen or lymph node cells, taken before transplant. The origin of this receptor is a human donor who was the organ donor for an intestinal transplant. Rearrangement joined TRBV30 to TRBJ2-3; TRBD2 agrees with 12 junctional bases. The CDR3 here reads CAWGVFHGLAGRDTRYF. The DNA sequence is TGTGCCTGGGGAGTTTTTCACGGACTAGCGGGGAGAGATACGCGGTATTTT.